This TCR beta chain was sequenced during a study of T cells in Graves' hyperthyroidism and ophthalmopathy. Isolation of PBMCs was performed on 10 ml fresh peripheral blood. This clonotype was detected ten times or more. V gave up 1 base and J gave up 3 bases, with 7 bases separating them. Germline CDR1 reads SGHAT; CDR2 reads FQNNGV. This CDR3 has 13 amino acids. There were TCR beta CDR3 regions amplified from RNA transcripts. During a first-round RT-PCR of the TCR CDR3, the HTBI primer set was used. One entry per CDR3 protein results from TCRdb running MiXCR on the multiplex PCR reads. Found here are 500,000 to 550,000 distinct CDR3 sequences, about 20% of them singletons; the top ten hold 40% to 50%.

This TCR derives from a man aged 40-49 years with Graves' ophthalmopathy. The J gene is TRBJ2-7, the V gene TRBV11-2; TRBD1 might be the D (6 bases). Sequencing used blood. The CDR3 coding sequence is TGTGCCAGCAGCTTAGTCAGGGGCTACGAGCAGTACTTC. Translated: CASSLVRGYEQYF.